This T cell receptor (beta chain) originates from a study of tumor and adjacent non-tumor tissue in lung cancer. Study details: There were roughly 11 adenocarcinoma, a couple of squamous cell carcinoma and 1 small cell lung cancer cases.

The library came from three nested PCR rounds adapted from ARM-PCR protocols. In TCRdb, the multiplex PCR reads were re-called with MiXCR into one record per CDR3 protein. The top ten hold around 18% of the sample, which has tens of thousands of distinct CDR3 sequences, less than 75% seen once. The study's findings and limits: Shorter survival was associated with higher TCR diversity in tumors. TCR diversity was significantly greater in tumor than normal lung tissue.

Ten or more counts support this clonotype. Its antigen is not known. From germline, CDR1 is MNHNS and CDR2 SASEGT. This CDR3 comprises 13 residues. After removal of 10 bases from V and 4 bases from J, the junction contained 8 bases not matched to a gene. RNA was extracted from bulk tissue without any cell sorting. This chain connects TRBV6-1 to TRBJ2-7; 9 nucleotides line up with TRBD1. This TCR came from a man aged 55 to 70 with non-small cell lung cancer. The source material was lung tumor tissue. This CDR3 reads CAIAGQGAYEQYF. In nucleotides, the CDR3 is TGTGCCATCGCGGGACAGGGAGCGTACGAGCAGTACTTC.